This T cell receptor beta chain was observed in a study of blood T cells in healthy people across ages. Trimming pared 3 bases from V and 4 bases from J, leaving 14 bases between. From germline, CDR1 is MDHEN and CDR2 SYDVKM. The CDR3 runs 15 residues. Together with a sample-barcoded 5' primer, a J-beta primer mix was included in a second PCR lasting 7 to 11 cycles. TCRdb passed the 5' RACE reads through MiXCR, listing each CDR3 protein once. Here the sample spans 650,000 to 900,000 distinct CDR3 sequences, 60% to 80% being singletons. Sequenced input: blood. The gene calls are TRBV28 and TRBJ2-3; D is perhaps TRBD2 (5 bases). This clonotype was obtained from a man aged 25 to 40 in good health. The CDR3 DNA sequence: TGTGCCAGCAGTTTCGTGAGGGTCAGGTCAGATACGCAGTATTTT. Its translation is CASSFVRVRSDTQYF. Drawing the rest from reference TRBV28 and TRBJ2-3, the complete variable domain is DVKVTQSSRYLVKRTGEKVFLECVQDMDHENMFWYRQDPGLGLRLIYFSYDVKMKEKGDIPEGYSVSREKKERFSLILESASTNQTSMYLCASSFVRVRSDTQYFGPGTRLTVL.